A single sample gave rise to the 18 T cell receptor beta chains below, sequenced in a study of control samples from healthy donors and cancer patients. Some clones are missing from TCRdb's copy, which holds only in-frame ones; the method was immunoSEQ multiplex PCR. Among 95,000 to 130,000 clones listed, over 90% were seen once. Sequencing was performed on blood. These receptors came from a man aged 30 to 39 in good health.

Remarks on this clone: Distinct nucleotide sequences in the sample also encode this CDR3. The chain couples TRBV6-1 to TRBJ1-3; D unresolved. The ends were cut back, 3 bases at V and 0 bases at J, with 6 bases in the middle. The CDR3 sequence is 14 residues long. Germline CDR1 MNHNS, CDR2 SASEGT. In nucleotides, the CDR3 is TGTGCCAGCAGTGACGGAATCTCTGGAAACACCATATATTTT. Its protein is CASSDGISGNTIYF.

The V call is TRBV6-5, the J call TRBJ1-1; 11 positions agree with TRBD1. Germline-derived CDR1 and CDR2 are MNHEY and SVGAGI. The CDR3 totals 14 residues. With 5 bases clipped from V and 9 bases from J, the junction kept 8 bases outside the gene matches. The CDR3, as DNA: TGTGCCAGCAGTACCCCGGGACAGGGGGTCAAAGCTTTCTTT. It yields the protein CASSTPGQGVKAFF.

The CDR3 DNA sequence: TGTGCCATCCCCGGCGAGAAGACCCAGTACTTC. Translating gives CAIPGEKTQYF. The chain employs TRBV6-5 and TRBJ2-5; D uncertain. The CDR3 is 11 residues long. With 10 bases removed from V and 6 bases from J, the gap between germline ends came to 12 bases. Germline-derived CDR1 and CDR2 are MNHEY and SVGAGI.

This chain's CDR3 is CASSGGRTSGNTIYF. In DNA form, the CDR3 reads TGTGCCAGTAGTGGGGGACGGACCTCTGGAAACACCATATATTTT. V gene TRBV19 combines with J gene TRBJ1-3, with TRBD1 as a possible D gene (5 bases). The germline CDR1 and CDR2 sequences are LNHDA and SQIVND (reference sequence). V dropped 5 bases and J dropped 0 bases, with 11 bases sitting between them. The CDR3 spans 15 residues. The full variable domain, completed using reference TRBV19 and TRBJ1-3, is DGGITQSPKYLFRKEGQNVTLSCEQNLNHDAMYWYRQDPGQGLRLIYYSQIVNDFQKGDIAEGYSVSREKKESFPLTVTSAQKNPTAFYLCASSGGRTSGNTIYFGEGSWLTVV.

The rearrangement links TRBV5-1 to TRBJ2-5; possible D gene TRBD2, 6 bases. Trimming pared 4 bases from V and 5 bases from J, leaving 18 bases between. The CDR3 has 15 amino acids. The germline CDR1 and CDR2 sequences are SGHRS and YFSETQ. CDR3 loop: CASSPWTTARETQYF. CDR3 coding DNA: TGCGCCAGCAGCCCGTGGACTACTGCTAGGGAGACCCAGTACTTC. Using reference TRBV5-1 and TRBJ2-5 for the parts outside the CDR3, the full variable domain is KAGVTQTPRYLIKTRGQQVTLSCSPISGHRSVSWYQQTPGQGLQFLFEYFSETQRNKGNFPGRFSGRQFSNSRSEMNVSTLELGDSALYLCASSPWTTARETQYFGPGTRLLVL.

The CDR3 nucleotides read TGCGCCAGCAGCCACCCCGGGGGGGCGACTGAAGCTTTCTTT. It yields the protein CASSHPGGATEAFF. V gene TRBV4-1 combines with J gene TRBJ1-1; D might be TRBD1 (6 bases). Per germline, CDR1 MGHRA and CDR2 YSYEKL. The CDR3 covers 14 residues. Trimming stripped 3 bases from V and 5 bases from J, with 13 bases between.

The chain recombines TRBV7-8 with TRBJ1-5; D not certain. The CDR3 length is 13 residues. Germline loops: CDR1 SGHVS, CDR2 FQNEAQ. With 5 bases removed from V and 7 bases from J, the gap between germline ends came to 12 bases. DNA for the CDR3: TGTGCCAGCAGCCCAGCCCGGATCCAGCCCCAGCATTTT. Protein: CASSPARIQPQHF.

With regard to this clone: Germline and junction disagree at one end, which may indicate a read error. The chain links TRBV9 to TRBJ1-2, with 8 bases that match TRBD1. This CDR3 has 11 amino acids. Germline CDR1 SGDLS, CDR2 YYNGEE. The CDR3 region has the DNA TGTGCCAGCAGTGAGCAGGGGGCGCAGGCCTTC. Its protein is CASSEQGAQAF. The whole variable domain, filled in from reference TRBV9 and TRBJ1-2, reads DSGVTQTPKHLITATGQRVTLRCSPRSGDLSVYWYQQSLDQGLQFLIQYYNGEERAKGNILERFSAQQFPDLHSELNLSSLELGDSALYFCASSEQGAQAFGSGTRLTVV.

The chain links TRBV5-1 to TRBJ2-5; 7 nucleotides match TRBD1. Per the germline V gene, CDR1 is SGHRS and CDR2 is YFSETQ. After removal of 1 base from V and 8 bases from J, the junction contained 20 bases not matched to a gene. CDR3 size: 18 residues. The DNA for the CDR3 is TGCGCCAGCAGCTTGCCCCTTGGAGTACAGGGGTCCGGTCTAACCCAGTACTTC. Protein product: CASSLPLGVQGSGLTQYF. The whole variable domain, remainder taken from reference TRBV5-1 and TRBJ2-5, is KAGVTQTPRYLIKTRGQQVTLSCSPISGHRSVSWYQQTPGQGLQFLFEYFSETQRNKGNFPGRFSGRQFSNSRSEMNVSTLELGDSALYLCASSLPLGVQGSGLTQYFGPGTRLLVL.

This clone has only one observation. This chain connects TRBV6-6 to TRBJ1-2; 8 bases align to TRBD1. This CDR3 is 16 amino acids long. Germline loops: CDR1 MNHNY, CDR2 SVGAGI (reference sequence). The V segment lost 8 bases and the J segment 8 bases; nucleotides outside the gene matches: 19. CDR3 nucleotide sequence: TGTGCCAGCGGCAACCCCCGGGACAGGTCCTTCGTGGGCTACACCTTC. Amino acid sequence: CASGNPRDRSFVGYTF.

The rearrangement uses TRBV3-1 (or the pseudogene TRBV3-2) and TRBJ2-5; TRBD2 agrees at 12 bases. Trimming removed 2 bases from V and 7 bases from J; junction bases left unmatched: 5. The CDR3 covers 15 residues. Germline lookup yields CDR1 LGHDT and CDR2 YNNKEL (reference sequence). The CDR3 DNA reads TGTGCCAGCAGCCAAACTAGCGGGGGGTCAGGGACCCAGTACTTC. This translates into CASSQTSGGSGTQYF.

The chain joins TRBV3-1 (or the pseudogene TRBV3-2) to TRBJ2-4, with D tentatively TRBD2 (6 bases). The CDR3 length is 12 residues. The germline V and J ends were trimmed by 4 bases and 7 bases, with 8 bases remaining between them. Germline values: CDR1 LGHDT, CDR2 YNNKEL (reference sequence). CDR3 DNA: TGTGCCAGCAGCCCCGCGGGGAACATTCAGTACTTC. Translation gives CASSPAGNIQYF.

This chain uses TRBV5-4 with TRBJ1-5; the D gene is possibly TRBD1 (6 bases). Germline-derived CDR1 and CDR2 are SGHNT and YYREEE (reference sequence). Trimming cost V 7 bases and J 3 bases, with 17 bases left between them. The CDR3 contains 15 residues. For the CDR3, the DNA is TGTGCCAGCGGACTGGGGCAGGGGAACAATCAGCCCCAGCATTTT. Its protein is CASGLGQGNNQPQHF.

V and J are TRBV10-2 and TRBJ1-1, with D possibly being TRBD1 (5 bases). Per the germline V gene, CDR1 is WSHSY and CDR2 is SAAADI. There are 13 residues in the CDR3. V was pared by 6 bases and J by 10 bases, with 18 bases between. The CDR3 nucleotides are TGCGCCAGCAGGGGACGGAGCCAACCTTTAGCTTTCTTT. This encodes CASRGRSQPLAFF.

The chain is built from TRBV6-2 or TRBV6-3 and TRBJ1-5; 8 bases are a match to TRBD1. Germline lookup yields CDR1 MNHEY and CDR2 SVGEGT. J gave up 4 bases and V 5 bases, and 7 bases lay outside the gene matches. The CDR3 covers 15 residues. The CDR3 DNA sequence: TGTGCCAGCAGTCCGGACAGGGTATGGAATCAGCCCCAGCATTTT. Its protein is CASSPDRVWNQPQHF.

The chain recombines TRBV27 with TRBJ1-5; D gene unclear. CDR3 length: 12 amino acids. Germline V gene data show CDR1 as MNHEY and CDR2 as SMNVEV (reference sequence). V was clipped by 8 bases and J by 3 bases, with 8 bases between them. The CDR3 is CASAFYNQPQHF. CDR3 DNA sequence: TGTGCCAGCGCCTTCTACAATCAGCCCCAGCATTTT.

This clone appeared once. The chain employs TRBV5-1 and TRBJ1-5, with unresolved D. This CDR3 comprises 14 residues. V gave up 0 bases and J gave up 1 base, with 5 bases separating them. The germline gives CDR1 SGHRS, CDR2 YFSETQ. The CDR3 coding sequence is TGCGCCAGCAGCTTGGTGGACAGCAATCAGCCCCAGCATTTT. It yields the protein CASSLVDSNQPQHF.

The chain carries TRBV27 and TRBJ1-1, with D unresolved. Germline V gives CDR1 MNHEY, CDR2 SMNVEV (reference sequence). V was shortened by 3 bases and J by 1 base, with 9 bases between the two germline ends. This CDR3 is built from 14 residues. CDR3 DNA sequence: TGTGCCAGCAGTTTGAGGATGGAGAACACTGAAGCTTTCTTT. Amino acids: CASSLRMENTEAFF.